What follows are 21 T cell receptor beta chains derived from one specimen sequenced in a study of T cells in Graves' hyperthyroidism and ophthalmopathy. There were TCR beta CDR3 regions amplified from RNA transcripts. Carried out on the TCR CDR3, a first-round RT-PCR used the HTBI primer set. MiXCR, run by TCRdb on the multiplex PCR reads, gives a single entry per CDR3 protein. Altogether hundreds of thousands of distinct CDR3 sequences are present, roughly 22% being singletons, with the ten largest covering approximately 60%. The sequenced sample consisted of blood. These receptors all come from a man younger than 40 with Graves' ophthalmopathy.

This clonotype appeared many times. The CDR3 spells CASMGLAGGNHWNEQFF. The CDR3 DNA is TGTGCCAGCATGGGACTAGCGGGAGGAAATCATTGGAATGAGCAGTTCTTC. V is TRBV28 and J is TRBJ2-1; 15 bases are a match to TRBD2. Trimming removed 7 bases from V and 7 bases from J; junction bases left unmatched: 11. Germline CDR1 and CDR2: MDHEN and SYDVKM. This CDR3 spans 17 amino acids.

There are many counts of this clonotype. The rearrangement joins TRBV11-2 to TRBJ2-7; perhaps TRBD2 as D (5 bases). Germline V gene data show CDR1 as SGHAT and CDR2 as FQNNGV. This CDR3 has 13 amino acids. Trimming shortened V by 6 bases and J by 5 bases, and 14 bases separated the two germline ends. CDR3 nucleotide sequence: TGTGCCAGCAGTCAATTCGGGGTCCACGAGCAGTACTTC. This translates into CASSQFGVHEQYF. The entire variable domain, with the rest obtained from reference TRBV11-2 and TRBJ2-7, is as follows: EAGVAQSPRYKIIEKRQSVAFWCNPISGHATLYWYQQILGQGPKLLIQFQNNGVVDDSQLPKDRFSAERLKGVDSTLKIQPAKLEDSAVYLCASSQFGVHEQYFGPGTRLTVT.

This clonotype has just a few counts. This chain joins TRBV12-3 or TRBV12-4 and TRBJ2-7, with TRBD1 matching over 7 bases. This CDR3 is built from 13 residues. The trim removed 3 bases at V and 5 bases at J, leaving 4 bases unmatched. This CDR3 reads CASSFLQGNEQYF. Here the CDR3 DNA reads TGTGCCAGCAGTTTTTTACAGGGGAACGAGCAGTACTTC.

This clonotype was counted between two and nine times. The chain is built from TRBV14 and TRBJ2-5; 8 bases agree with TRBD2. Losses at the gene ends were 0 bases for V and 5 bases for J; bases not matched to a gene: 8. The CDR3 runs to 16 residues. Germline values: CDR1 SGHDN, CDR2 FVKESK. The CDR3 sequence is CASSQEFRGGRETQYF. CDR3 bases: TGTGCCAGCAGCCAAGAGTTCCGGGGGGGCAGGGAGACCCAGTACTTC.

This chain joins TRBV19 and TRBJ2-3, with 11 bases that match TRBD1. Germline V CDR1 and CDR2: LNHDA, SQIVND (reference sequence). The CDR3 runs to 14 residues. J gave up 4 bases and V 10 bases, and 7 bases lay outside the gene matches. CDR3 region: CATIGQGASDTQYF. The CDR3 coding sequence is TGTGCCACCATAGGACAGGGGGCATCAGATACGCAGTATTTT.

This clonotype was counted between two and nine times. The chain employs TRBV28 and TRBJ2-4; D is ambiguous. Trimming pared 5 bases from V and 0 bases from J, leaving 11 bases between. The CDR3 has 15 amino acids. Germline V gene data show CDR1 as MDHEN and CDR2 as SYDVKM. The CDR3: CASSPLILAKNIQYF. Here the CDR3 DNA reads TGTGCCAGCAGTCCCCTAATACTAGCCAAAAACATTCAGTACTTC.

This sequence joins TRBV25-1 and TRBJ2-1; 8 bases agree with TRBD2. The V segment lost 8 bases and the J segment 0 bases; nucleotides outside the gene matches: 9. The CDR3 runs 16 residues. Germline V CDR1 and CDR2: MGHDK, SYGVNS. DNA of the CDR3: TGTGCCAGCTCCGGGACTAGGATAAGCTCCTACAATGAGCAGTTCTTC. This translates into CASSGTRISSYNEQFF.

The chain links TRBV27 to TRBJ2-7; D gene uncertain. Germline lookup yields CDR1 MNHEY and CDR2 SMNVEV (reference sequence). CDR3 size: 14 residues. Trimming left V 0 bases short and J 0 bases short, with 6 bases between. The CDR3 loop reads CASSLSASSYEQYF. The CDR3 DNA reads TGTGCCAGCAGTTTATCAGCAAGCTCCTACGAGCAGTACTTC.

This chain connects TRBV3-1 to TRBJ1-1; no clear D. The germline V and J ends were trimmed by 4 bases and 1 base, with 10 bases remaining between them. CDR1 is LGHDT, CDR2 YNNKEL, per germline (reference sequence). The CDR3 loop spans 14 amino acids. CDR3 region: CASSLMDENTEAFF. CDR3 DNA: TGTGCCAGCAGCCTAATGGACGAGAACACTGAAGCTTTCTTT.

The table lists this clonotype with a few counts. This chain connects TRBV4-1 to TRBJ2-5, with TRBD2 matching 10 bases. The CDR3 consists of 15 residues. Germline CDR1 reads MGHRA; CDR2 reads YSYEKL. The V gene end was trimmed by 1 base and the J gene end by 4 bases; junction bases not matched to a gene: 3. The chain's CDR3 is CASSQVSSGRETQYF. In nucleotides, the CDR3 is TGCGCCAGCAGCCAAGTGTCTAGCGGGAGAGAGACCCAGTACTTC.

This clonotype came up many times. The rearrangement uses TRBV7-8 and TRBJ2-3; D is uncertain. CDR3 length equals 13 residues. From germline, CDR1 is SGHVS and CDR2 FQNEAQ. Between the trimmed V and J ends, which lost 2 bases and 4 bases, there was a span of 7 bases. CDR3 DNA: TGTGCCAGCAGCTTAAGGACGCCAGATACGCAGTATTTT. Protein: CASSLRTPDTQYF.

This clonotype was found many times. This chain links TRBV11-2 with TRBJ2-5, with D possibly matching TRBD2 (6 bases). Trimming took off 6 bases at V and 3 bases at J, with 11 bases between the two ends. The CDR3 is made up of 13 amino acids. CDR1 SGHAT and CDR2 FQNNGV come from the germline V gene. The CDR3 nucleotides read TGTGCCAGCAGTAAAGGGAGGAAAGAGACCCAGTACTTC. Amino acids: CASSKGRKETQYF. The whole variable domain, remainder taken from reference TRBV11-2 and TRBJ2-5, is EAGVAQSPRYKIIEKRQSVAFWCNPISGHATLYWYQQILGQGPKLLIQFQNNGVVDDSQLPKDRFSAERLKGVDSTLKIQPAKLEDSAVYLCASSKGRKETQYFGPGTRLLVL.

The chain recombines TRBV12-3 or TRBV12-4 with TRBJ1-2, with D unclear. Trimming pared 6 bases from V and 0 bases from J, leaving 8 bases between. The CDR3 sequence is 13 residues long. In DNA form, the CDR3 reads TGTGCCAGCAGCCCACAAGCTAACTATGGCTACACCTTC. Its protein product is CASSPQANYGYTF.

This clonotype was recorded a few times. V and J are TRBV20-1 and TRBJ2-1; possible D gene TRBD2, 5 bases. The V gene's germline CDR1 is DFQATT and CDR2 SNEGSKA (reference sequence). The CDR3 totals 13 residues. With 4 bases removed from V and 4 bases from J, the gap between germline ends came to 11 bases. This CDR3 reads CSATTTTYNEQFF. CDR3 bases: TGCAGTGCTACGACTACCACATACAATGAGCAGTTCTTC.

This clonotype appeared a few times. Here the CDR3 reads CSARDPWGSLVYGYTF. In nucleotides, the CDR3 is TGCAGTGCTAGAGACCCCTGGGGGTCATTGGTTTATGGCTACACCTTC. The chain joins TRBV20-1 to TRBJ1-2; D might be TRBD1 (5 bases). The CDR3 runs 16 residues. V was shortened by 0 bases and J by 5 bases, with 19 bases between the two germline ends. The V gene's germline CDR1 is DFQATT and CDR2 SNEGSKA (reference sequence).

This clonotype showed up many times. This chain connects TRBV28 to TRBJ2-7; D may correspond to TRBD1 or TRBD2 (5 bases each). The ends were cut back, 2 bases at V and 8 bases at J, with 16 bases in the middle. The CDR3 covers 14 residues. Germline CDR1 MDHEN, CDR2 SYDVKM. The CDR3, as DNA: TGTGCCAGCAGTTTACTGGGACGGACCCCCAAGCAGTACTTC. It specifies CASSLLGRTPKQYF.

Worth noting for this clonotype: A much larger clone differs by one base, so this may be a read error. This chain joins TRBV9 and TRBJ2-7; D ambiguous. CDR1 and CDR2 from the germline V gene are SGDLS and YYNGEE. Trimming stripped 6 bases from V and 3 bases from J, with 10 bases between. The CDR3 totals 12 residues. The CDR3 DNA sequence: TGTGCCAGCAATGCCGGACGCTACGAGCAGTACTTC. This sequence encodes CASNAGRYEQYF.

This clonotype was counted at least ten times. This sequence joins TRBV2 and TRBJ2-7, with 9 positions matching TRBD1. Germline V gene data show CDR1 as SNHLY and CDR2 as FYNNEI. The CDR3 totals 13 residues. V was clipped by 11 bases and J by 6 bases; unmatched bases: 11. The CDR3 region has the DNA TGTGCCCGCGGTTGGACAGGGGCTGTCGAGCAGTACTTC. Translating gives CARGWTGAVEQYF.

The V call is TRBV20-1, the J call TRBJ2-3; perhaps D is TRBD1 or TRBD2 (6 bases each). V was cut by 3 bases and J by 4 bases, with 17 bases left in between. Germline V gives CDR1 DFQATT, CDR2 SNEGSKA (reference sequence). The CDR3 sequence is 15 residues long. DNA of the CDR3: TGCAGTGCTAGCAAGCGGGTTGGGGGCCCAGATACGCAGTATTTT. Translated: CSASKRVGGPDTQYF.

This clonotype was observed many times. The CDR3 region is CASSGSRKDGNYGYTF. CDR3 coding DNA: TGTGCCAGCAGCGGTAGTAGGAAGGACGGGAACTATGGCTACACCTTC. This chain joins TRBV9 and TRBJ1-2, with unresolved D. The V and J ends lost 3 bases and 2 bases respectively, with 17 bases between them. Per the germline V gene, CDR1 is SGDLS and CDR2 is YYNGEE. This CDR3 spans 16 amino acids.

In its sample, this clonotype was seen many times. The chain links TRBV6-1 to TRBJ1-3, with a possible D match to TRBD1 (6 bases). Deletions cut 7 bases from V and 0 bases from J, with 13 bases between. The length of the CDR3 is 15 residues. CDR1 MNHNS and CDR2 SASEGT come from the germline V gene. DNA of the CDR3: TGTGCCAGCACCAGAGACAGGCCCTCTGGAAACACCATATATTTT. It translates to CASTRDRPSGNTIYF.